The T cell receptor (beta chain) described here comes from a study of blood T cell repertoires in COVID-19. Turning to the study itself: PBMCs, B-cell-depleted T cells, or T cells provided the cDNA or gDNA that made up the material.

Only in-frame clones appear in the TCRdb table, and some are missing; sequencing was by immunoSEQ multiplex PCR. The sample has fewer than 85,000 clones; roughly 89% are singletons. V lost 6 bases to trimming and J lost 4 bases, with 11 bases between them. Germline loops: CDR1 SGHRS, CDR2 YFSETQ. The CDR3 extends over 14 amino acids. The sequence was obtained from a man aged 50 to 59 with active COVID-19. The J gene is TRBJ2-6, the V gene TRBV5-1; D gene ambiguous. Sequencing was carried out using peripheral blood. CDR3 coding DNA: TGCGCCAGCACCCAGACATCGGGGGCCAACGTCCTGACTTTC. Translated, it gives CASTQTSGANVLTF.